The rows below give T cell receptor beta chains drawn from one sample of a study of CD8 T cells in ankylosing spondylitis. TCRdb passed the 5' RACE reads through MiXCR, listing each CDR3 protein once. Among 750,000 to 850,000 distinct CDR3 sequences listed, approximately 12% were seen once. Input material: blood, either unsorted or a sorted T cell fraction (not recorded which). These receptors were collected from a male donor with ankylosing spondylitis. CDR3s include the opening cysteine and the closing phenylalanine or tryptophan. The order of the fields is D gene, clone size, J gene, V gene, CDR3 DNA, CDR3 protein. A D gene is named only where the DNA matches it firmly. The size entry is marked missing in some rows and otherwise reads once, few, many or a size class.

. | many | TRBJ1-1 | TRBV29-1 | TGCAGCGTTGCGCCTATGGGAAACTTTGAAGCTTTCTTT | CSVAPMGNFEAFF
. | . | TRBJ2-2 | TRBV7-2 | TGTGCCAGCAGCTTAGTTTCACACTTGAGCACCGGGGAGCTGTTTTTT | CASSLVSHLSTGELFF
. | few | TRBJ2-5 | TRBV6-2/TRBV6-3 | TGTGCCAGCAGTTACTCGGACAGCCTGAGGTACTTC | CASSYSDSLRYF
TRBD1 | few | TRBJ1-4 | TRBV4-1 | TGCGCCAGCAGCCTCGAGGGGACAGGGGAAGAAAAACTGTTTTTT | CASSLEGTGEEKLFF
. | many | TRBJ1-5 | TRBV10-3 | TGTGCCATCAGTGAGTCAGGTAGGAGCAATCAGCCCCAGCATTTT | CAISESGRSNQPQHF
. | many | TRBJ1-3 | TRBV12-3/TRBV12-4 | TGTGCCAGCAGTTCGAGGGGCTCTGGAAACACCATATATTTT | CASSSRGSGNTIYF
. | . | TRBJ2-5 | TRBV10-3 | TGTGCCACCTCCGTTTGGGACGGTAAAGAGACCCAGTACTTC | CATSVWDGKETQYF
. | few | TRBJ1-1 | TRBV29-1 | TGCAGCGTCGCCCTCTCAGGAAGAGCTGAAGCTTTCTTT | CSVALSGRAEAFF
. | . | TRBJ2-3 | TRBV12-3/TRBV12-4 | TGTGCCAGCAGCTCCCCCCCGGCGGGCACAGATACGCAGTATTTT | CASSSPPAGTDTQYF
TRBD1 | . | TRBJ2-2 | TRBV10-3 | TGTGCCATCAGTGATTGGGACAGGGGCACCGGGGAGCTGTTTTTT | CAISDWDRGTGELFF